The T cell receptor (beta chain) described here comes from a study of tumor-infiltrating lymphocytes in oesophageal squamous cell carcinoma. TCRdb itself ran the PCR reads through MiXCR, one entry per CDR3 protein. This table holds 15,000 to 20,000 distinct CDR3 sequences, over 45% found once. This CDR3 is 14 amino acids long. V dropped 2 bases and J dropped 4 bases, with 8 bases sitting between them. Germline CDR1 reads SEHNR; CDR2 reads FQNEAQ (reference sequence). This clonotype was picked up many times. The V call is TRBV7-9, the J call TRBJ2-2; D not certain. What was sequenced was esophageal tumor tissue. This clonotype originated in a male donor with esophageal squamous cell carcinoma. CDR3 sequence: CASSLHTVTGELFF. The DNA of the CDR3 is TGTGCCAGCAGCTTACACACTGTCACCGGGGAGCTGTTTTTT. Full variable domain (rest looked up from reference TRBV7-9 and TRBJ2-2): DTGVSQNPRHKITKRGQNVTFRCDPISEHNRLYWYRQTLGQGPEFLTYFQNEAQLEKSRLLSDRFSAERPKGSFSTLEIQRTEQGDSAMYLCASSLHTVTGELFFGEGSRLTVL.